What follows are 29 T cell receptor beta chains derived from one specimen sequenced in a study of Ad26.COV2.S vaccination and SARS-CoV-2 variants. Indicated treatment: some 20 received Ad26.COV2.S at low or high dose, single or two shots; roughly five received placebo; per-sample allocation not given. Following the first vaccine or placebo injection, samples were taken on day 63. Repertoires were generated with immunoSEQ multiplex PCR, while TCRdb's copy carries only in-frame clones and drops some. This table holds around 320,000 clones, 85% to 90% found once. The starting material was peripheral blood, obtained in a trial of Ad26.COV2.S vaccine versus placebo. Source of these receptors: a person between 18 and 59 years old who received the Ad26.COV2.S COVID-19 vaccine or a placebo.

V and J are TRBV4-3 and TRBJ2-5; perhaps TRBD1 as D (6 bases). The CDR3 covers 16 residues. V lost 3 bases, J lost 1 base, and 15 bases lay in between. CDR1 and CDR2 (germline): LGHNA, YSLEER. The CDR3 DNA reads TGCGCCAGCAGCCAGAGCCCGGGACAACGCCAAGAGACCCAGTACTTC. Its protein product is CASSQSPGQRQETQYF.

This clone turned up a few times. This rearrangement joins TRBV11-2 to TRBJ1-3, with D unclear. Trimming cost V 5 bases and J 7 bases, with 6 bases left between them. Germline loops: CDR1 SGHAT, CDR2 FQNNGV. The CDR3 is 11 residues long. CDR3 loop: CASSRKNTIYF. CDR3 bases: TGTGCCAGCAGCAGGAAGAACACCATATATTTT.

The V gene is TRBV12-3 or TRBV12-4, the J gene TRBJ1-3, with D uncertain. CDR3 length: 13 amino acids. Trimming cost V 8 bases and J 4 bases, with 12 bases left between them. The CDR3 DNA reads TGTGCCAGCTCCCCTACGGGGGGAAACACCATATATTTT. It specifies CASSPTGGNTIYF.

This chain links TRBV19 with TRBJ2-3; TRBD1 might be the D (7 bases). This CDR3 is built from 16 residues. V lost 3 bases and J lost 3, with 16 bases in between. In germline, CDR1 is LNHDA, CDR2 SQIVND (reference sequence). DNA of the CDR3: TGTGCCAGTAGTATCCTCGACAGGGCGGGAACAGATACGCAGTATTTT. Amino acids: CASSILDRAGTDTQYF.

The chain combines TRBV5-8 with TRBJ2-6, with D maybe TRBD2 (6 bases). Germline CDR1 reads SGHTS; CDR2 reads YDEGEE. Trimming cost V 1 base and J 3 bases, with 11 bases left between them. This CDR3 spans 16 amino acids. The CDR3 region has the DNA TGTGCCAGCAGCTTGTGGGGGGAACGTGGGGCCAACGTCCTGACTTTC. Its translation: CASSLWGERGANVLTF.

This chain uses TRBV12-5 with TRBJ1-1; 7 positions match TRBD1. V was clipped by 0 bases and J by 5 bases; unmatched bases: 15. The CDR3 covers 18 residues. Per the germline V gene, CDR1 is LGHNT and CDR2 is FRNRAP. CDR3 DNA: TGTGCTAGTGGTTTGGTTTTGAAGGCAGGGGGAAAGGTTACTGAAGCTTTCTTT. It specifies CASGLVLKAGGKVTEAFF.

V and J are TRBV7-2 and TRBJ1-5; 10 nucleotides match TRBD1. Losses at the gene ends were 5 bases for V and 11 bases for J; bases not matched to a gene: 12. The CDR3 runs 15 residues. Germline V gives CDR1 SGHTA, CDR2 FQGNSA. The DNA of the CDR3 is TGTGCCAGCAGCCCATCGCAGACAGGGGGCTTGGCCCAGCATTTT. This gives the protein CASSPSQTGGLAQHF.

The chain links TRBV2 to TRBJ1-1; D gene ambiguous. Per the germline V gene, CDR1 is SNHLY and CDR2 is FYNNEI. The CDR3 covers 14 residues. Trimming took 1 base from V and 0 from J, leaving 6 bases between them. The CDR3 sequence: CASSEGIMNTEAFF. The CDR3 DNA follows: TGTGCCAGCAGTGAAGGGATCATGAACACTGAAGCTTTCTTT.

In DNA, the CDR3 is TGTGCCAGCAGCCAAGAGAACGGGGGCTATGGCTACACCTTC. Its translation is CASSQENGGYGYTF. This rearrangement joins TRBV3-1 (or the pseudogene TRBV3-2) to TRBJ1-2, with D possibly TRBD1 on 5 matching bases. The V and J ends lost 0 bases and 4 bases respectively, with 9 bases between them. This CDR3 is 14 amino acids long. The germline gives CDR1 LGHDT, CDR2 YNNKEL (reference sequence).

V and J are TRBV28 and TRBJ1-4; TRBD1 might be the D (5 bases). This CDR3 spans 13 amino acids. Trimming removed 3 bases from V and 10 bases from J, with 12 bases in between. Germline-derived CDR1 and CDR2 are MDHEN and SYDVKM. CDR3 in DNA: TGTGCCAGCAGTTTCCAGGGAGAGGTAAAACTGTTTTTT. Encoded protein: CASSFQGEVKLFF.

V gene TRBV5-6 combines with J gene TRBJ1-3, with D possibly TRBD1 on 6 matching bases. This CDR3 is built from 14 residues. Looked up from germline, CDR1 is SGHDT and CDR2 is YYEEEE. Trimming shortened V by 2 bases and J by 4 bases, and 10 bases separated the two germline ends. Here the CDR3 DNA reads TGTGCCAGCAGCTTTGGACAGAGGGGAAACACCATATATTTT. This sequence encodes CASSFGQRGNTIYF.

With respect to this clone: Other DNA variants within this sample encode the same CDR3. The chain combines TRBV9 with TRBJ2-3; D not certain. The CDR3 extends over 12 amino acids. Per the germline V gene, CDR1 is SGDLS and CDR2 is YYNGEE. The germline V and J ends were trimmed by 2 bases and 3 bases, with 4 bases remaining between them. The CDR3 DNA is TGTGCCAGCAGCGTGAGTACAGATACGCAGTATTTT. Residues: CASSVSTDTQYF.

The chain couples TRBV21-1 to TRBJ1-6; the table's D gene call, TRBD1, was not cross checked with the DNA. TRBV21-1 is a pseudogene locus. CDR3 length: 20 amino acids. The CDR3 loop is CASRPNRDRLWSSYNSPLHF. The CDR3 region has the DNA TGTGCCAGCAGACCGAACCGGGACAGGCTTTGGAGCTCCTATAATTCACCCCTCCACTTT.

J is TRBJ1-2 and V is TRBV27; D perhaps matches TRBD1 (6 bases). This CDR3 region has 15 residues. V gave up 3 bases and J gave up 4 bases, with 15 bases separating them. Per the germline V gene, CDR1 is MNHEY and CDR2 is SMNVEV (reference sequence). Here the CDR3 DNA reads TGTGCCAGCAGTTTTACGGACAGCGGAGTCTATGGCTACACCTTC. Translating gives CASSFTDSGVYGYTF.

This CDR3 is CASIMGSGAYGYTF. The CDR3 DNA reads TGTGCCAGCATTATGGGTTCAGGGGCCTATGGCTACACCTTC. The chain is built from TRBV6-6 and TRBJ1-2; TRBD1 might be the D (6 bases). Trimming took off 7 bases at V and 4 bases at J, with 16 bases between the two ends. There are 14 residues in the CDR3. Germline V CDR1 and CDR2: MNHNY, SVGAGI (reference sequence).

V is TRBV19 and J is TRBJ1-2; D perhaps matches TRBD1 (5 bases). Germline loops: CDR1 LNHDA, CDR2 SQIVND (reference sequence). Trimming took off 9 bases at V and 1 base at J, with 18 bases between the two ends. The CDR3 covers 15 residues. Written as DNA, the CDR3 is TGTGCCAGCTCGACAGTGGGGGACCTTAACTATGGCTACACCTTC. It specifies CASSTVGDLNYGYTF.

The chain has TRBV30 and TRBJ2-2; weak D call: TRBD1 (5 bases). With 7 bases removed from V and 6 bases from J, the gap between germline ends came to 12 bases. The CDR3 has 12 residues. Germline CDR1 is GTSNPN and CDR2 is SVGIG (reference sequence). The CDR3, as DNA: TGTGCCTATAAGAAAGGGGCCGGGGAGCTGTTTTTT. Translating it yields CAYKKGAGELFF.

V gene TRBV5-5 combines with J gene TRBJ1-2; perhaps TRBD1 as D (5 bases). Germline V gene sequence: CDR1 SGHKS, CDR2 YYEKEE (reference sequence). The CDR3 length is 14 residues. The V gene lost 0 bases and the J gene lost 3 bases, with 9 bases spanning the gap. The CDR3 DNA reads TGTGCCAGCAGCTTGGGTCGACAGTACTATGGCTACACCTTC. It translates to CASSLGRQYYGYTF.

The genes are TRBV18 and TRBJ1-2; 8 nucleotides agree with TRBD1. V trimming: 6 bases; J trimming: 8 bases; junction bases outside the gene matches: 8. Germline V CDR1 and CDR2: KGHSH, LQKENI. The CDR3 is 13 residues long. The DNA of the CDR3 is TGTGCCAGCTCCCCTGACAGGGGAATAGGCTACACCTTC. It is translated as CASSPDRGIGYTF. Using reference TRBV18 and TRBJ1-2 for the parts outside the CDR3, the full variable domain is NAGVMQNPRHLVRRRGQEARLRCSPMKGHSHVYWYRQLPEEGLKFMVYLQKENIIDESGMPKERFSAEFPKEGPSILRIQQVVRGDSAAYFCASSPDRGIGYTFGSGTRLTVV.

The chain employs TRBV2 and TRBJ2-1; D may correspond to TRBD1 or TRBD2 (7 bases each). The CDR3 covers 16 residues. Trimming stripped 5 bases from V and 7 bases from J, with 21 bases between. Germline V CDR1 and CDR2: SNHLY, FYNNEI. The CDR3, as DNA: TGTGCCAGCAGTCCTTCAGGGGGGGCCAAGAGTAATGAGCAGTTCTTC. The encoded protein is CASSPSGGAKSNEQFF.

V is TRBV29-1 and J is TRBJ2-1, with D maybe TRBD2 (5 bases). The V end lost 4 bases, the J end lost 0 bases, and 16 bases lay between the germline ends. The CDR3 sequence is 16 residues long. Germline-derived CDR1 and CDR2 are SQVTM and ANQGSEA. Here the CDR3 DNA reads TGCAGCGTTGGGAGGAGCTTCACCAGCTCCTACAATGAGCAGTTCTTC. It specifies CSVGRSFTSSYNEQFF.

The chain has TRBV2 and TRBJ2-7, with D perhaps given as TRBD1 or TRBD2 (5 bases each). Germline V CDR1 and CDR2: SNHLY, FYNNEI. The CDR3 extends over 12 amino acids. Trimming removed 6 bases from V and 6 bases from J, with 12 bases in between. The CDR3 nucleotides read TGTGCCAGCAGGAGGGGTATTGGCGAGCAGTACTTC. It yields the protein CASRRGIGEQYF.

The chain is built from TRBV1 and TRBJ2-1; the listed D gene, TRBD2, was not tested against the DNA. TRBV1 is flagged as a pseudogene. The CDR3 is made up of 17 amino acids. The CDR3 sequence is CTSSQPRGGGARNEQFF. DNA for the CDR3: TGCACCAGCAGCCAACCGAGGGGCGGGGGGGCCCGAAATGAGCAGTTCTTC.

The chain combines TRBV6-2 or TRBV6-3 with TRBJ1-1, with D possibly TRBD1 on 5 matching bases. There are 16 residues in the CDR3. Trimming took 2 bases from V and 1 from J, leaving 14 bases between them. CDR1 is MNHEY, CDR2 SVGEGT, per germline. The CDR3 reads CASSYIFGTANTEAFF. The CDR3, as DNA: TGTGCCAGCAGTTACATTTTTGGGACGGCGAACACTGAAGCTTTCTTT.

The J gene is TRBJ2-5, the V gene TRBV30; D gene uncertain. V gave up 5 bases and J gave up 1 base, with 5 bases separating them. Germline V CDR1 and CDR2: GTSNPN, SVGIG (reference sequence). This CDR3 has 11 amino acids. The CDR3 coding sequence is TGTGCCTGGGGCCCCCAAGAGACCCAGTACTTC. The encoded protein is CAWGPQETQYF.

J is TRBJ2-3 and V is TRBV5-1; D is possibly TRBD2 (6 bases). The CDR3 covers 16 residues. The V gene's germline CDR1 is SGHRS and CDR2 YFSETQ. V lost 4 bases and J lost 2, with 17 bases in between. CDR3 sequence reads: CASSAERGGTTDTQYF. The CDR3 coding sequence is TGCGCCAGCAGCGCCGAACGGGGCGGGACCACAGATACGCAGTATTTT.

V usage is TRBV5-1 and J usage is TRBJ1-3; the D gene is possibly TRBD1 (6 bases). This CDR3 has 16 amino acids. The V gene lost 4 bases and the J gene lost 0 bases, with 14 bases spanning the gap. Germline CDR1 and CDR2: SGHRS and YFSETQ. The CDR3, as DNA: TGCGCCAGCAGCCCTGATGGGGGGCTCTCTGGAAACACCATATATTTT. This encodes CASSPDGGLSGNTIYF.

The chain couples TRBV9 to TRBJ2-2; TRBD2 matches 15 bases. The CDR3 runs to 15 residues. The germline V gene has CDR1 SGDLS and CDR2 YYNGEE. V shed 4 bases and J 11 bases; nucleotides not matched to a gene: 6. The CDR3 DNA sequence: TGTGCCAGCAGCCCCCGGACTAGCGGGGGGGGCGAGCTGTTTTTT. Residues: CASSPRTSGGGELFF.

This sequence joins TRBV3-1 (or the pseudogene TRBV3-2) and TRBJ2-5, with 7 bases that match TRBD2. V lost 3 bases and J lost 11; bases outside the gene matches: 6. Per germline, CDR1 LGHDT and CDR2 YNNKEL (reference sequence). The CDR3 loop spans 12 amino acids. The chain's CDR3 is CASSQAGTKQYF. The CDR3 bases are TGTGCCAGCAGCCAGGCAGGGACTAAACAGTACTTC.